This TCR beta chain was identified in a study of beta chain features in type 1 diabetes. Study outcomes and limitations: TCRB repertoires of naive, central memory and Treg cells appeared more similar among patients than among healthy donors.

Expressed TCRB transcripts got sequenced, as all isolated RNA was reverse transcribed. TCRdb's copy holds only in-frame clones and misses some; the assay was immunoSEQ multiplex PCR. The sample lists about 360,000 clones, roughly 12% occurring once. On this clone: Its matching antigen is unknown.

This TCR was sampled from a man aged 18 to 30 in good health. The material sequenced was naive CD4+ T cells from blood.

CDR3 in DNA: TGTGCCAGCAGCTTAGAGGCGGGGCGTGGAAACATTCAGTACTTC. This encodes CASSLEAGRGNIQYF. J is TRBJ2-4 and V is TRBV7-2; D perhaps matches TRBD2 (6 bases). The V gene lost 1 base and the J gene lost 6 bases, with 13 bases spanning the gap. CDR1 and CDR2 from the germline V gene are SGHTA and FQGNSA. CDR3 length: 15 residues.